The 17 T cell receptor beta chains below all came from one sample that was sequenced in a study of cytomegalovirus exposure and HLA in healthy donors (TCRdb year 2017). The method was the immunoSEQ multiplex PCR assay. The multiplex PCR relied on a mix of 60 forward primers for TCR Vbeta segments and 13 reverse primers for TCR Jbeta segments. TCRdb took over this immuneACCESS table, retaining in-frame rearrangements with V and J assigned. Such tables are incomplete; in checked studies, under half of the missing clones stem from an unresolved V gene, and the remainder is unexplained. For this sample there are 200,000 to 250,000 clones; around 80% appear just once. About 1.8% of the sample belongs to the ten largest clones. The sample taken for sequencing was PBMCs. The source of these receptors is a middle-aged man in good health and CMV-seronegative.

The chain is built from TRBV18 and TRBJ2-6, with 11 bases that match TRBD1. Germline CDR1 reads KGHSH; CDR2 reads LQKENI. The CDR3 runs to 18 residues. Germline trimming cut 0 bases from V and 4 bases from J; bases unmatched to any gene: 5. The CDR3 spells CASSPPGQGVPGANVLTF. CDR3 DNA: TGTGCCAGCTCACCACCGGGACAGGGGGTTCCCGGGGCCAACGTCCTGACTTTC. Complete variable domain (other parts from reference TRBV18 and TRBJ2-6): NAGVMQNPRHLVRRRGQEARLRCSPMKGHSHVYWYRQLPEEGLKFMVYLQKENIIDESGMPKERFSAEFPKEGPSILRIQQVVRGDSAAYFCASSPPGQGVPGANVLTFGAGSRLTVL.

The CDR3 DNA reads as TGTGCCAGCAGCCAAGCCCCAGGGTGGGGCACAGATACGCAGTATTTT. It codes for CASSQAPGWGTDTQYF. The J gene is TRBJ2-3, the V gene TRBV14; tentative D call: TRBD1 (5 bases). The CDR3 contains 16 residues. Germline loops: CDR1 SGHDN, CDR2 FVKESK. V shed 1 base and J shed 1 base, with 12 bases lying between them.

This clone appeared once. The chain links TRBV7-9 to TRBJ1-5; 8 nucleotides agree with TRBD1. The CDR3 extends over 18 amino acids. CDR1 SEHNR and CDR2 FQNEAQ come from the germline V gene (reference sequence). Trimming at V came to 1 base and at J to 7 bases, leaving 15 bases not matched to a gene. The CDR3 protein is CASSLVGQGARFRQPQHF. The CDR3 DNA follows: TGTGCCAGCAGCTTAGTAGGGCAGGGGGCCCGTTTTAGGCAGCCCCAGCATTTT. Drawing the rest from reference TRBV7-9 and TRBJ1-5, the complete variable domain is DTGVSQNPRHKITKRGQNVTFRCDPISEHNRLYWYRQTLGQGPEFLTYFQNEAQLEKSRLLSDRFSAERPKGSFSTLEIQRTEQGDSAMYLCASSLVGQGARFRQPQHFGDGTRLSIL.

This clone has only a few counts. The V and J genes are TRBV27 and TRBJ1-5; 7 bases line up with TRBD1. The trim removed 5 bases at V and 4 bases at J, leaving 5 bases unmatched. The CDR3 length is 14 residues. Germline CDR1 reads MNHEY; CDR2 reads SMNVEV (reference sequence). Here the CDR3 reads CASSRGTDNQPQHF. As DNA, the CDR3 is TGTGCCAGCAGTAGAGGGACAGATAATCAGCCCCAGCATTTT.

The count of this clone is one. V gene TRBV28 combines with J gene TRBJ2-3; D is possibly TRBD1 (6 bases). This CDR3 has 15 residues. Germline V gene lookup returns CDR1 MDHEN and CDR2 SYDVKM. V shed 2 bases and J shed 1 base, with 10 bases lying between them. The CDR3 sequence is CASSLGGGGTDTQYF. The DNA for the CDR3 is TGTGCCAGCAGTTTAGGGGGCGGTGGCACAGATACGCAGTATTTT.

This clone turned up a few times. The chain employs TRBV6-1 and TRBJ2-2; no definite D call. Per the germline V gene, CDR1 is MNHNS and CDR2 is SASEGT. The CDR3 covers 15 residues. Trimming removed 3 bases from V and 2 bases from J, with 10 bases in between. The CDR3 sequence: CASSEMAVNTGELFF. The CDR3 DNA reads TGTGCCAGCAGTGAGATGGCCGTCAACACCGGGGAGCTGTTTTTT.

The V gene is TRBV9, the J gene TRBJ1-3, with TRBD1 identical over 7 bases. Germline CDR1 and CDR2: SGDLS and YYNGEE. The ends lost 2 bases at V and 0 bases at J; junction bases unmatched: 8. The CDR3 sequence is 17 residues long. CDR3 DNA sequence: TGTGCCAGCAGCGTCCTCGACAGGGCTAACTCTGGAAACACCATATATTTT. Protein: CASSVLDRANSGNTIYF.

The gene calls are TRBV19 and TRBJ1-5, with D possibly TRBD1 on 6 matching bases. V was shortened by 3 bases and J by 2 bases, with 17 bases between the two germline ends. Germline V gene data show CDR1 as LNHDA and CDR2 as SQIVND (reference sequence). The CDR3 sequence is 17 residues long. CDR3 bases: TGTGCCAGTAGTATCGGACAGTCCGGAGGTCGCAATCAGCCCCAGCATTTT. Its protein product is CASSIGQSGGRNQPQHF.

The chain recombines TRBV13 with TRBJ2-5; 7 bases are shared with TRBD1. V shed 8 bases and J 5 bases; nucleotides not matched to a gene: 5. The CDR3 runs 12 residues. From germline, CDR1 is PRHDT and CDR2 FYEKMQ (reference sequence). CDR3 sequence reads: CASGRGLETQYF. The CDR3 nucleotides read TGTGCCAGCGGTAGGGGGCTTGAGACCCAGTACTTC.

The chain uses TRBV6-5 and TRBJ2-7; 8 bases line up with TRBD2. With V trimmed by 6 bases and J by 4 bases, 8 bases remained unmatched. Germline CDR1 and CDR2: MNHEY and SVGAGI. The CDR3 has 14 amino acids. The CDR3 loop reads CASRSGTRGYEQYF. For the CDR3, the DNA is TGTGCCAGCAGATCCGGGACTAGGGGTTACGAGCAGTACTTC.

For this clone: The germline gene is not matched at one end of the junction; a read error may be the cause. The chain links TRBV7-7 to TRBJ2-5; 8 bases align to TRBD1. The CDR3 extends over 14 amino acids. Germline loops: CDR1 SSHAT, CDR2 FNYEAQ (reference sequence). CDR3: CASSQGQDFETQYF. CDR3 DNA sequence: TGTGCTAGCAGCCAGGGACAGGATTTCGAGACCCAGTACTTC.

The chain recombines TRBV18 with TRBJ2-7, with 7 bases lining up with TRBD2. This CDR3 is built from 14 residues. J was trimmed by 3 bases and V by 0 bases; bases with no gene match: 2. CDR1 KGHSH and CDR2 LQKENI come from the germline V gene. The CDR3: CASSPPSGLYEQYF. The CDR3 nucleotides read TGTGCCAGCTCACCACCTAGCGGGCTCTACGAGCAGTACTTC.

The chain couples TRBV18 to TRBJ1-1; 9 nucleotides line up with TRBD1. Germline CDR1 and CDR2: KGHSH and LQKENI. The CDR3 spans 16 residues. Unmatched junction bases numbered 12, after V lost 5 bases and J lost 5 bases. The DNA for the CDR3 is TGTGCCAGCTCAGCGCCGGGACAGGGTTATAAGACTGAAGCTTTCTTT. This translates into CASSAPGQGYKTEAFF.

V and J are TRBV6-6 and TRBJ2-1, with 8 bases matching TRBD1. Germline CDR1 and CDR2: MNHNY and SVGAGI (reference sequence). V was clipped by 2 bases and J by 7 bases; unmatched bases: 10. CDR3 length: 16 amino acids. The DNA for the CDR3 is TGTGCCAGCAGTTACCCCATGACAGGGGCGGGGAATGAGCAGTTCTTC. This gives the protein CASSYPMTGAGNEQFF.

CDR3 sequence: CASRGQGKTQYF. The DNA for the CDR3 is TGTGCCAGCAGGGGACAGGGGAAGACCCAGTACTTC. The rearrangement joins TRBV5-6 to TRBJ2-5, with 10 bases identical to TRBD1. Germline lookup yields CDR1 SGHDT and CDR2 YYEEEE. The CDR3 length is 12 residues. Losses at the gene ends were 5 bases for V and 6 bases for J; bases not matched to a gene: 1. Using reference TRBV5-6 and TRBJ2-5 for the parts outside the CDR3, the full variable domain is DAGVTQSPTHLIKTRGQQVTLRCSPKSGHDTVSWYQQALGQGPQFIFQYYEEEERQRGNFPDRFSGHQFPNYSSELNVNALLLGDSALYLCASRGQGKTQYFGPGTRLLVL.

The V gene is TRBV6-1, the J gene TRBJ2-4; possibly TRBD1 for D (5 bases). The ends were cut back, 6 bases at V and 3 bases at J, with 12 bases in the middle. Germline CDR1 reads MNHNS; CDR2 reads SASEGT. CDR3 length: 14 residues. In DNA, the CDR3 is TGTGCCAGCAGCAGGGATGTTGGCAAAAACATTCAGTACTTC. Its protein product is CASSRDVGKNIQYF.

The V call is TRBV18, the J call TRBJ1-5; TRBD1 matches 10 bases. The CDR3 extends over 17 amino acids. Germline CDR1 and CDR2: KGHSH and LQKENI. The junction had 14 bases not matched to a gene; V was cut back by 6 bases and J by 6 bases. CDR3 loop: CASSLLGGTGVIQPQHF. CDR3 bases: TGTGCCAGCTCTCTCCTAGGTGGGACAGGGGTGATTCAGCCCCAGCATTTT. Full variable domain (missing parts from reference TRBV18 and TRBJ1-5): NAGVMQNPRHLVRRRGQEARLRCSPMKGHSHVYWYRQLPEEGLKFMVYLQKENIIDESGMPKERFSAEFPKEGPSILRIQQVVRGDSAAYFCASSLLGGTGVIQPQHFGDGTRLSIL.